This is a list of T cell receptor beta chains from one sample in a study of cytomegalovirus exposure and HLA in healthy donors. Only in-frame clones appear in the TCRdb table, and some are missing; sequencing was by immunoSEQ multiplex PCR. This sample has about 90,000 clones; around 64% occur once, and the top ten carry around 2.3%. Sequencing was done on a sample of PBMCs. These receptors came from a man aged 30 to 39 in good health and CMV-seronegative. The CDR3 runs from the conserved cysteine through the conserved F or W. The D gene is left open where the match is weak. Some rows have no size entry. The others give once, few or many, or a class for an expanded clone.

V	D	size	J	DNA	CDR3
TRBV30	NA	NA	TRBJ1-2	TGTGCCTGGAGTGTAGACATATATGGCTACACCTTC	CAWSVDIYGYTF
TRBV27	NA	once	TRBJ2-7	TGTGCCAGCAGTTCAGGCCAGAATACCTACGAGCAGTACTTC	CASSSGQNTYEQYF
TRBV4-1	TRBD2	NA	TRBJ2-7	TGCGCCAGCAGCCAACGGCAGGGAGGGTTCGAGCAGTACTTC	CASSQRQGGFEQYF
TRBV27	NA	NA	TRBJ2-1	TGTGCCAGCAGTTTGGACAATTACAATGAGCAGTTCTTC	CASSLDNYNEQFF
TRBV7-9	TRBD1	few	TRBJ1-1	TGTGCCAGCAGCTGGGACAGGGGAACTGAAGCTTTCTTT	CASSWDRGTEAFF
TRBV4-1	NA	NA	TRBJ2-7	TGCGCCAGCAGCCAAGGGCTGAACTCCTACGAGCAGTACTTC	CASSQGLNSYEQYF
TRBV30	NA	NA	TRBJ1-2	TGTGCCCAACAACAGGGCGCGGGGGATGGCTACACCTTC	CAQQQGAGDGYTF
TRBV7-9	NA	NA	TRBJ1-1	TGTGCCAGCAGCTTGGGAGGGGCTGAAGCTTTCTTT	CASSLGGAEAFF
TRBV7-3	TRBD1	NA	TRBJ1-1	TGTGCCAGCAGACCGGACAGGGTGGCAGCTTTCTTT	CASRPDRVAAFF
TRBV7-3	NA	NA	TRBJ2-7	TGTGCCAGCAGCCCGCTTCCCACAGGGTCCGAGCAGTACTTC	CASSPLPTGSEQYF
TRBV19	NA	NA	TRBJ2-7	TGTGCCAGTAGTATGACCGCGGAGTCCTACGAGCAGTACTTC	CASSMTAESYEQYF
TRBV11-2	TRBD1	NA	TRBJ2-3	TGTGCCAGCAGCCGCGGACAGGGGGGGACAGATACGCAGTATTTT	CASSRGQGGTDTQYF